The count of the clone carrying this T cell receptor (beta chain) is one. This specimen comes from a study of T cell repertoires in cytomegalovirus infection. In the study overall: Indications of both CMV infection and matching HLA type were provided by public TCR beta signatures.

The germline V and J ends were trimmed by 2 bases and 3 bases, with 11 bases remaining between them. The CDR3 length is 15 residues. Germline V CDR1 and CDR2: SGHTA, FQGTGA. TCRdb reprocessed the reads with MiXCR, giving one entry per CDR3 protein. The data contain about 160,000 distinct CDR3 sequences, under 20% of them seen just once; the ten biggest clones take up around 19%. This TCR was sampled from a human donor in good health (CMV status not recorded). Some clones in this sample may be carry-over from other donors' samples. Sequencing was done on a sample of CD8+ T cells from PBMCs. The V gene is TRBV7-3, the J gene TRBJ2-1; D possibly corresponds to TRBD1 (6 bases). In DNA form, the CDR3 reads TGTGCCAGCAGCTTATCTGGACAGATCTACAATGAGCAGTTCTTC. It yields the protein CASSLSGQIYNEQFF. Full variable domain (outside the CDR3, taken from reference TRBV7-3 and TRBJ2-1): GAGVSQTPSNKVTEKGKYVELRCDPISGHTALYWYRQSLGQGPEFLIYFQGTGAADDSGLPNDRFFAVRPEGSVSTLKIQRTERGDSAVYLCASSLSGQIYNEQFFGPGTRLTVL.